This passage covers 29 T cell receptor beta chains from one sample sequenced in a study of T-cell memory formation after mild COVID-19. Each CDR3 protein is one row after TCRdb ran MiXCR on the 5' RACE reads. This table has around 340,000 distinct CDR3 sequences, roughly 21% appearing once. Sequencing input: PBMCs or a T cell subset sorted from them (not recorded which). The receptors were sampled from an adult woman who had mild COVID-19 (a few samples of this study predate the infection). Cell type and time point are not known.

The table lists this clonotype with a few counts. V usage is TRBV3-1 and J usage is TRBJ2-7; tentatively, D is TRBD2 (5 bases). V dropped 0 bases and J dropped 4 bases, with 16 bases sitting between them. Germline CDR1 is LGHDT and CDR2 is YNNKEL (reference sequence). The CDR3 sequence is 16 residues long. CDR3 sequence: CASSQDTGIKSYEQYF. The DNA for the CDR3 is TGTGCCAGCAGCCAAGATACGGGGATTAAATCTTACGAGCAGTACTTC.

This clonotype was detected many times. In DNA, the CDR3 is TGTGCCACCAGTGACCAAGGGACAGGGGCACACGAGCAGTTCTTC. This codes for CATSDQGTGAHEQFF. The chain is built from TRBV24-1 and TRBJ2-1; 10 bases fit TRBD1. The ends lost 4 bases at V and 10 bases at J; junction bases unmatched: 9. From germline, CDR1 is KGHDR and CDR2 SFDVKD. The CDR3 loop spans 15 amino acids.

The CDR3 region has the DNA TGCGCCAGCAGCCAAGATCCGGCAGGGGCGCCAGGGACCGGGGAGCTGTTTTTT. Translated: CASSQDPAGAPGTGELFF. The chain uses TRBV4-1 and TRBJ2-2; possible D gene TRBD1, 6 bases. Germline assignment: CDR1 MGHRA and CDR2 YSYEKL. V shed 0 bases and J shed 5 bases, with 19 bases lying between them. This CDR3 spans 18 amino acids.

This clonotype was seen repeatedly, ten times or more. In DNA form, the CDR3 reads TGTGCCAGCAGCCCCGGTATAGCCCAAGAGACCCAGTACTTC. Translating gives CASSPGIAQETQYF. The chain links TRBV7-3 to TRBJ2-5; D is unclear. The CDR3 runs 14 residues. Germline lookup yields CDR1 SGHTA and CDR2 FQGTGA. V lost 5 bases and J 1 base, leaving 11 bases between the germline ends. Based on the CDR3 plus reference TRBV7-3 and TRBJ2-5, the full variable domain is GAGVSQTPSNKVTEKGKYVELRCDPISGHTALYWYRQSLGQGPEFLIYFQGTGAADDSGLPNDRFFAVRPEGSVSTLKIQRTERGDSAVYLCASSPGIAQETQYFGPGTRLLVL.

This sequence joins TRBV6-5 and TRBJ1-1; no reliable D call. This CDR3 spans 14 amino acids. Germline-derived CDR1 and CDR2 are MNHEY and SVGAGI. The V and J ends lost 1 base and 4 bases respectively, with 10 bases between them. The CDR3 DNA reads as TGTGCCAGCAGTTACTTCACAAGCGGCACTGAAGCTTTCTTT. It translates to CASSYFTSGTEAFF.

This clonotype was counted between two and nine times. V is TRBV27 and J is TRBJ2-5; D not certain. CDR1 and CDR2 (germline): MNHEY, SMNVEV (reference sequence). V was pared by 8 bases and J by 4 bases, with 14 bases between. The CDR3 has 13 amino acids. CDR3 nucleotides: TGTGCCAGCGCCAGCTTGGATGGAGAGACCCAGTACTTC. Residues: CASASLDGETQYF.

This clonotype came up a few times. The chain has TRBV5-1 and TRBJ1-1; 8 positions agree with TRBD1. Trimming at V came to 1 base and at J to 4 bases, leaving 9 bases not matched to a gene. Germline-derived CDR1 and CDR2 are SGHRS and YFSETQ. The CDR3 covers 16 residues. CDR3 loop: CASSLLPPQGATEAFF. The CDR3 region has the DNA TGCGCCAGCAGCTTGCTCCCACCCCAGGGGGCCACTGAAGCTTTCTTT. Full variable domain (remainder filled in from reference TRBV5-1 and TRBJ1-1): KAGVTQTPRYLIKTRGQQVTLSCSPISGHRSVSWYQQTPGQGLQFLFEYFSETQRNKGNFPGRFSGRQFSNSRSEMNVSTLELGDSALYLCASSLLPPQGATEAFFGQGTRLTVV.

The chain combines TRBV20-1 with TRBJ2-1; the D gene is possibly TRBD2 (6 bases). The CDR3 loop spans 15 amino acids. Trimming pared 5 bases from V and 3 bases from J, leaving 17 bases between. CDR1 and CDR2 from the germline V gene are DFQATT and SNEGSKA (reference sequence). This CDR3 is CSAPPSWGVYNEQFF. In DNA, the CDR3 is TGCAGTGCTCCACCATCGTGGGGGGTCTACAATGAGCAGTTCTTC.

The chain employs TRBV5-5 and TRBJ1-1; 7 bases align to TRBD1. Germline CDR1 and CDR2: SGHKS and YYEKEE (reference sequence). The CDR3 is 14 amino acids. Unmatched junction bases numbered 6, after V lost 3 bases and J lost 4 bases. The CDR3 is CASSWRGLGTEAFF. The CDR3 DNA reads TGTGCCAGCAGCTGGAGGGGGCTTGGCACTGAAGCTTTCTTT.

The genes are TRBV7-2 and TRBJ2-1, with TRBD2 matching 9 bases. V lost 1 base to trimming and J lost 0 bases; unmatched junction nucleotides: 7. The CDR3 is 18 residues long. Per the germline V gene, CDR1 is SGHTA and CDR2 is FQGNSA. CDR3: CASSLGAGGLDSYNEQFF. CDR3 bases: TGTGCCAGCAGCTTAGGAGCGGGAGGACTCGACTCCTACAATGAGCAGTTCTTC.

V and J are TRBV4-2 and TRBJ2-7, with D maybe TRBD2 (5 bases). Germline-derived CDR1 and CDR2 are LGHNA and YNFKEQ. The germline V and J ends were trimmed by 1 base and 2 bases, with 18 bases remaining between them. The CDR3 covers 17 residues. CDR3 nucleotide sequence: TGTGCCAGCAGCCAAGCAGCTGTGTCTAGCAATCCCTACGAGCAGTACTTC. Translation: CASSQAAVSSNPYEQYF.

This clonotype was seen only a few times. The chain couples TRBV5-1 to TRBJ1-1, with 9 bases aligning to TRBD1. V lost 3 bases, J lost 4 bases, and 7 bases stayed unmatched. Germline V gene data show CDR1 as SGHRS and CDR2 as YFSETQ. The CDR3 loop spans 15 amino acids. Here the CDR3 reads CASSWGTGRLTEAFF. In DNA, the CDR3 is TGCGCCAGCAGCTGGGGGACAGGGAGACTCACTGAAGCTTTCTTT.

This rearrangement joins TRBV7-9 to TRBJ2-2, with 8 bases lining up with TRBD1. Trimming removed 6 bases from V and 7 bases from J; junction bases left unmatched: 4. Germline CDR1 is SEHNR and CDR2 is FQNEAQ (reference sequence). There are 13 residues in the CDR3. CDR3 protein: CASSVDRVGELFF. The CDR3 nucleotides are TGTGCCAGCAGTGTGGACAGGGTCGGGGAGCTGTTTTTT.

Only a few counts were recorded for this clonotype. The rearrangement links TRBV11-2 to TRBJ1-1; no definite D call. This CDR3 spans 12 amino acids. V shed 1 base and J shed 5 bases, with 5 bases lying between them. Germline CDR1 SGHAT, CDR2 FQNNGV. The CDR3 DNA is TGTGCCAGCAGCTTAGGGGCTACTGAAGCTTTCTTT. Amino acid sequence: CASSLGATEAFF.

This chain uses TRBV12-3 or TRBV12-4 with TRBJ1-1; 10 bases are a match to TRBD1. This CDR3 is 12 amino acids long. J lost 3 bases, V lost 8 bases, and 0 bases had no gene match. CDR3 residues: CASGTGDTEAFF. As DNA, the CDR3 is TGTGCCAGCGGGACAGGGGACACTGAAGCTTTCTTT.

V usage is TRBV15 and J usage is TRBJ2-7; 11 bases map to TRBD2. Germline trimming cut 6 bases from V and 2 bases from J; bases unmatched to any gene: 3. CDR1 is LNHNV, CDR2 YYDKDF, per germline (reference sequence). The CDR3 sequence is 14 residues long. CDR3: CATSLAGGTYEQYF. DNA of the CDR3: TGTGCCACCAGTCTAGCGGGGGGAACCTACGAGCAGTACTTC. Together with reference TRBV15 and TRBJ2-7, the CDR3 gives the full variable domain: DAMVIQNPRYQVTQFGKPVTLSCSQTLNHNVMYWYQQKSSQAPKLLFHYYDKDFNNEADTPDNFQSRRPNTSFCFLDIRSPGLGDTAMYLCATSLAGGTYEQYFGPGTRLTVT.

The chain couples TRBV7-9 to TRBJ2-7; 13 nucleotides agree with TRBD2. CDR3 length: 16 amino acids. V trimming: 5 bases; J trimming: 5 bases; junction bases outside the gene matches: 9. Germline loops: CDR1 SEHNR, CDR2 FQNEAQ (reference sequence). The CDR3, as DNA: TGTGCCAGCAGCCCCCGGGGGACTAGCGGGGCCAACGAGCAGTACTTC. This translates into CASSPRGTSGANEQYF. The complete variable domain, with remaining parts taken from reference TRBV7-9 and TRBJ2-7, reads DTGVSQNPRHKITKRGQNVTFRCDPISEHNRLYWYRQTLGQGPEFLTYFQNEAQLEKSRLLSDRFSAERPKGSFSTLEIQRTEQGDSAMYLCASSPRGTSGANEQYFGPGTRLTVT.

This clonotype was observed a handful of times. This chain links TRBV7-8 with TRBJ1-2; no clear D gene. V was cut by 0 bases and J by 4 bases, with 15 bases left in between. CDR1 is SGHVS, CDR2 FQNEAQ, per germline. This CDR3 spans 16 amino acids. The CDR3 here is CASSLADKRRTYGYTF. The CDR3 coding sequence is TGTGCCAGCAGCTTAGCCGACAAAAGGAGAACCTATGGCTACACCTTC.

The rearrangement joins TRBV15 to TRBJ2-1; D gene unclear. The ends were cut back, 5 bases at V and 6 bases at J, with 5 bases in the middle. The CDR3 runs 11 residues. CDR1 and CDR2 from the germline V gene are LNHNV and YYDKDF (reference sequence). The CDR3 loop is CATSVTNEQFF. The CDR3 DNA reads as TGTGCCACCAGCGTGACCAATGAGCAGTTCTTC.

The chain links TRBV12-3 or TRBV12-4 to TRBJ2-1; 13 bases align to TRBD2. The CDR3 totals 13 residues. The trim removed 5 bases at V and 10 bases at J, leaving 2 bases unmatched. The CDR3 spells CASSPTSGGEQFF. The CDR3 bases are TGTGCCAGCAGTCCGACTAGCGGGGGGGAGCAGTTCTTC.

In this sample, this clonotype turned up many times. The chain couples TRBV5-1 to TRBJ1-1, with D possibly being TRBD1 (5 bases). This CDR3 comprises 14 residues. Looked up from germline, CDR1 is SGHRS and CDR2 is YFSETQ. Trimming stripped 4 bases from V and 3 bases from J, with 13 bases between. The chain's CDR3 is CASSPISGDTEAFF. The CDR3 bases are TGCGCCAGCAGCCCCATTTCGGGGGACACTGAAGCTTTCTTT.

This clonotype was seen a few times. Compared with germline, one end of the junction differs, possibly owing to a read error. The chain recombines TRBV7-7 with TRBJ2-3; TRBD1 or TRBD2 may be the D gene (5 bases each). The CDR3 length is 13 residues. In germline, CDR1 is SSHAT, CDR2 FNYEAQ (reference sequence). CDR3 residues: CASSSGPENTQYF. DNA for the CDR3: TGTGCTAGCAGCTCGGGACCCGAGAATACGCAGTATTTT.

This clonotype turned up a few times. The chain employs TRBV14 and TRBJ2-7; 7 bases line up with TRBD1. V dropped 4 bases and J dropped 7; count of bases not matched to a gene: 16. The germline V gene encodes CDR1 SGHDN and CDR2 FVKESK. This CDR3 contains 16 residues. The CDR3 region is CASSPKIRDSLREQYF. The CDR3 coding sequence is TGTGCCAGCAGCCCGAAAATTAGGGACAGCCTCAGGGAGCAGTACTTC.

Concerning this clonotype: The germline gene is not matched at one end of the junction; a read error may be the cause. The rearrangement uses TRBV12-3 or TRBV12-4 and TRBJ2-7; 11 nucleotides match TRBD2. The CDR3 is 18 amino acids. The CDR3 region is CAISFARLAGGETYEQYF. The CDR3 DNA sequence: TGTGCCATCAGTTTCGCCCGTCTAGCGGGAGGTGAGACGTACGAGCAGTACTTC.

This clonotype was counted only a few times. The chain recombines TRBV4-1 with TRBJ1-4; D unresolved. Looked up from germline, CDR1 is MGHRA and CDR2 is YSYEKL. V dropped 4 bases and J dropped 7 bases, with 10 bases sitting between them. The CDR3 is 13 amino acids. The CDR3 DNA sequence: TGCGCCAGCAGCCGTCATGGTAGTGAAAAACTGTTTTTT. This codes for CASSRHGSEKLFF.

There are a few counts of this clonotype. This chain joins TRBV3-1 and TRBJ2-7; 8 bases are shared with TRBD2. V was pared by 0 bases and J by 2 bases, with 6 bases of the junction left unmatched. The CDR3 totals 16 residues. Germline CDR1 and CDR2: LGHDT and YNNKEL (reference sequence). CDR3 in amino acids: CASSQESVGLAYEQYF. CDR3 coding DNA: TGTGCCAGCAGCCAAGAATCGGTGGGACTAGCCTACGAGCAGTACTTC.

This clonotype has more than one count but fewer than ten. The CDR3 DNA follows: TGCGCCAGCAGCTTGGGGGGGACAGGGGCAGATACGCAGTATTTT. Translated: CASSLGGTGADTQYF. The chain is built from TRBV5-1 and TRBJ2-3; 10 nucleotides align to TRBD1. Germline CDR1 and CDR2: SGHRS and YFSETQ. CDR3 size: 15 residues. The J segment lost 4 bases and the V segment lost 0 bases, leaving 2 bases of the junction unmatched.

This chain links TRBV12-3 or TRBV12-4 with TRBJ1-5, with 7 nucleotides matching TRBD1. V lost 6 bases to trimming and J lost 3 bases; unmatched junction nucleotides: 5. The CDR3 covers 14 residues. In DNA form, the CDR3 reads TGTGCCAGCAGACCGGGACAGCTCAATCAGCCCCAGCATTTT. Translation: CASRPGQLNQPQHF.

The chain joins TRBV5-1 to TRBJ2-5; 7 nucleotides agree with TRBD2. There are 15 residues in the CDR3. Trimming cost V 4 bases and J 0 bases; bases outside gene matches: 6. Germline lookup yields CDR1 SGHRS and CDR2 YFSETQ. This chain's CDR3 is CASSRSGVYQETQYF. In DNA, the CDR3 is TGCGCCAGCAGCCGGAGCGGGGTGTACCAAGAGACCCAGTACTTC.